This TCR beta chain was recovered during a study of shared clonotypes between healthy human individuals. Study details: Aged between 18 and 49, the donors were a couple of women and a few men.

Trimming removed 5 bases at V and 2 bases at J, with 9 bases between. This CDR3 comprises 13 residues. Germline V lookup: CDR1 SGHRS, CDR2 YFSETQ. Concerning this clone: Its specificity is not known. A much more abundant neighbour one base away suggests this may be a read error. This CDR3 is also generated by other DNA sequences in the sample.

Here immunoSEQ multiplex PCR was the method, and the copy in TCRdb shows in-frame clones only, minus some. Altogether millions of clones are present, 85% to 95% being singletons, with the ten largest covering 0.1% to 0.15%. General observations from the study: Measured sharing among donors was expected to vary with sequencing depth.

Sequencing was carried out using naive CD4+ T cells sorted from blood. Subset specified: CD45RA+ positively selected. This sequence originates from a man between 18 and 29 years old in good health. This chain links TRBV5-1 with TRBJ2-3; D unclear. The CDR3 coding sequence is TGCGCCAGCAGGGTAGGGCTCACAGATACGCAGTATTTT. Translation: CASRVGLTDTQYF.